The 24 T cell receptor beta chains in this list originate from one sample, sequenced in a study of cytomegalovirus exposure and HLA in healthy donors. This PCR relied on a set of 60 Vbeta primers and 13 Jbeta primers. Measured with immunoSEQ multiplex PCR; TCRdb has only the in-frame clones, and not every one. The sample yields about 84,000 clones, 85% to 90% seen once. The sequenced sample consisted of PBMCs. These receptors originate from a man between 18 and 29 years old in good health and CMV-seronegative.

This rearrangement joins TRBV11-2 to TRBJ2-7; D might be TRBD1 (5 bases). Germline V CDR1 and CDR2: SGHAT, FQNNGV. This CDR3 region has 13 residues. V lost 6 bases and J lost 0, with 9 bases in between. The CDR3 DNA is TGTGCCAGCAGACGAGGACACTCCTACGAGCAGTACTTC. It encodes CASRRGHSYEQYF.

The chain has TRBV6-4 and TRBJ2-7, with TRBD2 identical over 12 bases. V gave up 10 bases and J gave up 3 bases; unmatched junction bases: 4. The CDR3 length is 13 residues. CDR1 and CDR2 (germline): MRHNA, SNTAGT. The CDR3 coding sequence is TGTGCCACACAACTAGCGGGAGGCTACGAGCAGTACTTC. The encoded protein is CATQLAGGYEQYF.

CDR3 bases: TGTGCCAGCAGTGAGAATCTGGCTAGCGGATACGCTCAGTTCTTC. It specifies CASSENLASGYAQFF. The chain has TRBV25-1 and TRBJ2-1; TRBD2 aligns across 7 bases. Germline V lookup: CDR1 MGHDK, CDR2 SYGVNS. CDR3 size: 15 residues. V lost 3 bases and J lost 13; bases outside the gene matches: 15.

The genes are TRBV4-3 and TRBJ1-6; perhaps TRBD1 as D (5 bases). V was pared by 4 bases and J by 12 bases, with 13 bases between. CDR1 is LGHNA, CDR2 YSLEER, per germline. The length of the CDR3 is 13 residues. CDR3 nucleotides: TGCGCCAGCAGCCCCCAAGCAGGGATACCCCTCCACTTT. Amino acid sequence: CASSPQAGIPLHF.

The CDR3 bases are TGTGCCAGCAGCGAAACAGGGATACAGCCCCAGCATTTT. It is translated as CASSETGIQPQHF. The V gene is TRBV7-9, the J gene TRBJ1-5, with D perhaps matching TRBD1 (6 bases). The V gene's germline CDR1 is SEHNR and CDR2 FQNEAQ (reference sequence). CDR3 length: 13 amino acids. V was pared by 5 bases and J by 7 bases, with 12 bases between.

The chain employs TRBV29-1 and TRBJ2-1; TRBD2 matches 9 bases. Germline lookup yields CDR1 SQVTM and CDR2 ANQGSEA. Trimming cost V 4 bases and J 15 bases; bases outside gene matches: 4. The CDR3 is 10 amino acids. The CDR3 spells CSVGSGRAFF. The CDR3 DNA is TGCAGCGTTGGTAGCGGGAGAGCGTTCTTC.

The chain joins TRBV2 to TRBJ2-7; D is undetermined. The V and J ends lost 3 bases and 5 bases respectively, with 14 bases between them. Germline values: CDR1 SNHLY, CDR2 FYNNEI. This CDR3 spans 14 amino acids. The CDR3 DNA sequence: TGTGCCAGCAGTGAGGGTCGCAGGCTCAACGAGCAGTACTTC. Encoded protein: CASSEGRRLNEQYF.

V is TRBV5-6 and J is TRBJ1-2; D gene uncertain. The V end was cut by 4 bases, the J end by 3 bases, with 16 bases between. There are 15 residues in the CDR3. Per germline, CDR1 SGHDT and CDR2 YYEEEE. The CDR3 here is CASSTAQTSYYGYTF. The CDR3 DNA reads TGTGCCAGCAGCACGGCTCAGACATCTTACTATGGCTACACCTTC.

The CDR3: CASSISGRTGHEQFF. CDR3 nucleotides: TGTGCCAGTAGCATCAGCGGGAGAACCGGCCATGAGCAGTTCTTC. The chain uses TRBV19 and TRBJ2-1, with 8 bases lining up with TRBD2. Germline CDR1 is LNHDA and CDR2 is SQIVND (reference sequence). After removal of 6 bases from V and 8 bases from J, the junction contained 12 bases not matched to a gene. The CDR3 length is 15 residues.

V is TRBV28 and J is TRBJ2-1, with D uncertain. V was pared by 6 bases and J by 2 bases, with 8 bases between. In germline, CDR1 is MDHEN, CDR2 SYDVKM. The CDR3 covers 13 residues. CDR3 sequence: CASRQSPYNEQFF. The CDR3 DNA follows: TGTGCCAGCAGACAGTCCCCCTACAATGAGCAGTTCTTC. The whole variable domain, remainder taken from reference TRBV28 and TRBJ2-1, is DVKVTQSSRYLVKRTGEKVFLECVQDMDHENMFWYRQDPGLGLRLIYFSYDVKMKEKGDIPEGYSVSREKKERFSLILESASTNQTSMYLCASRQSPYNEQFFGPGTRLTVL.

CDR3 protein: CASSRGLGDTQYF. The CDR3 coding sequence is TGTGCCAGCTCACGGGGACTAGGGGATACGCAGTATTTT. The chain links TRBV18 to TRBJ2-3; TRBD2 aligns across 8 bases. The ends lost 4 bases at V and 6 bases at J; junction bases unmatched: 3. Germline V gives CDR1 KGHSH, CDR2 LQKENI. There are 13 residues in the CDR3.

The chain is built from TRBV6-5 and TRBJ1-2; the D is unclear. V was pared by 3 bases and J by 2 bases, with 7 bases between. CDR3 length: 13 residues. Germline CDR1 is MNHEY and CDR2 is SVGAGI. The CDR3 region is CASSYGPNYGYTF. In DNA form, the CDR3 reads TGTGCCAGCAGTTATGGCCCAAACTATGGCTACACCTTC.

The rearrangement joins TRBV28 to TRBJ1-2; D might be TRBD1 (5 bases). This CDR3 region has 14 residues. CDR1 is MDHEN, CDR2 SYDVKM, per germline. V was pared by 2 bases and J by 5 bases, with 12 bases between. This CDR3 is CASSLRDFIYGYTF. CDR3 sequence (DNA): TGTGCCAGCAGTTTACGGGACTTCATTTATGGCTACACCTTC.

This clone has just one count. DNA of the CDR3: TGTGCCAGTAGTTTTTACGGGACTAAAACCGGGGAGCTGTTTTTT. This encodes CASSFYGTKTGELFF. The chain is built from TRBV19 and TRBJ2-2, with 7 bases lining up with TRBD2. Germline V gives CDR1 LNHDA, CDR2 SQIVND (reference sequence). The trim removed 5 bases at V and 5 bases at J, leaving 8 bases unmatched. The CDR3 totals 15 residues.

As concerns this clone: This sample includes further DNA sequences coding for the same CDR3. V usage is TRBV2 and J usage is TRBJ2-2, with 10 bases aligning to TRBD2. The CDR3 spans 16 residues. Germline CDR1 SNHLY, CDR2 FYNNEI. The J segment lost 16 bases and the V segment lost 4 bases, leaving 18 bases of the junction unmatched. The CDR3 region has the DNA TGTGCCAGCAGTGTTCAAGCGGGAGGGCCGTTCGAGGGGCAGTTTTTT. As protein: CASSVQAGGPFEGQFF.

This clone has more than one count but fewer than ten. This chain connects TRBV6-1 to TRBJ2-1; 7 bases match TRBD1. V gave up 8 bases and J gave up 3 bases; unmatched junction bases: 4. CDR1 and CDR2 from the germline V gene are MNHNS and SASEGT. This CDR3 is built from 13 residues. The CDR3 DNA reads as TGTGCCAGCCGGGACAGTGGCTACAATGAGCAGTTCTTC. Its translation is CASRDSGYNEQFF.

The chain is built from TRBV6-1 and TRBJ1-1, with no clear D. V was shortened by 6 bases and J by 7 bases, with 15 bases between the two germline ends. The CDR3 has 13 residues. Per germline, CDR1 MNHNS and CDR2 SASEGT. The DNA of the CDR3 is TGTGCCAGCAGAGTACAACAGACCATTGAAGCTTTCTTT. Translating it yields CASRVQQTIEAFF.

The V gene is TRBV27, the J gene TRBJ1-2; D remains unclear. V was trimmed by 4 bases and J by 3 bases, leaving 9 bases between them. The CDR3 consists of 13 residues. CDR1 and CDR2 (germline): MNHEY, SMNVEV (reference sequence). The CDR3 loop reads CASSSGVYYGYTF. CDR3 nucleotide sequence: TGTGCCAGCAGTTCCGGGGTGTACTATGGCTACACCTTC.

This chain joins TRBV5-1 and TRBJ2-2; TRBD1 aligns across 8 bases. The germline gives CDR1 SGHRS, CDR2 YFSETQ. CDR3 length: 17 residues. Trimming removed 0 bases from V and 11 bases from J; junction bases left unmatched: 15. The CDR3 DNA follows: TGCGCCAGCAGCTTGGCCGGACTTCAGGGGGCGCCCCCAGAGCTGTTTTTT. It translates to CASSLAGLQGAPPELFF.

This clone has just a few counts. The chain has TRBV11-2 and TRBJ2-7; 7 bases are shared with TRBD2. With 5 bases clipped from V and 2 bases from J, the junction kept 12 bases outside the gene matches. The CDR3 contains 16 residues. Per germline, CDR1 SGHAT and CDR2 FQNNGV. The CDR3 region is CASSPLSRAGTYEQYF. CDR3 sequence (DNA): TGTGCCAGCAGCCCCTTGTCCCGAGCGGGGACCTACGAGCAGTACTTC.

The chain joins TRBV27 to TRBJ2-3, with TRBD2 as a possible D gene (6 bases). The CDR3 runs to 15 residues. Trimming removed 4 bases at V and 0 bases at J, with 11 bases between. Germline assignment: CDR1 MNHEY and CDR2 SMNVEV (reference sequence). The CDR3 DNA reads as TGTGCCAGCAGTTGGAGGGGAGTTAGCACAGATACGCAGTATTTT. It yields the protein CASSWRGVSTDTQYF.

The chain has TRBV28 and TRBJ2-5, with 8 bases identical to TRBD2. The germline V gene encodes CDR1 MDHEN and CDR2 SYDVKM. The CDR3 consists of 16 residues. J gave up 1 base and V 2 bases, and 6 bases lay outside the gene matches. The CDR3 loop is CASSLGGSGTQETQYF. The CDR3 DNA reads as TGTGCCAGCAGTTTAGGGGGTAGCGGGACCCAAGAGACCCAGTACTTC. Combining the CDR3 with reference TRBV28 and TRBJ2-5 gives the whole variable domain DVKVTQSSRYLVKRTGEKVFLECVQDMDHENMFWYRQDPGLGLRLIYFSYDVKMKEKGDIPEGYSVSREKKERFSLILESASTNQTSMYLCASSLGGSGTQETQYFGPGTRLLVL.

The V and J genes are TRBV29-1 and TRBJ2-5, with D tentatively TRBD2 (6 bases). The CDR3 is made up of 14 amino acids. V dropped 4 bases and J dropped 4 bases, with 16 bases sitting between them. In germline, CDR1 is SQVTM, CDR2 ANQGSEA. The CDR3, as DNA: TGCAGCGTTGGAGGCGCGGCGGGACGAGAGACCCAGTACTTC. It yields the protein CSVGGAAGRETQYF.

The chain recombines TRBV7-9 with TRBJ2-2; 8 nucleotides agree with TRBD1. This CDR3 spans 17 amino acids. Germline CDR1 reads SEHNR; CDR2 reads FQNEAQ (reference sequence). Germline trimming cut 5 bases from V and 6 bases from J; bases unmatched to any gene: 14. CDR3: CASSPKAGQGFPGELFF. The CDR3 DNA sequence: TGTGCCAGCAGCCCCAAAGCCGGACAGGGCTTCCCCGGGGAGCTGTTTTTT.